This TCR beta chain was sequenced for a study of patients and donors after allogeneic stem cell transplantation. TCRdb itself ran the RT-PCR reads through MiXCR, one entry per CDR3 protein. The sample holds over 9,500 distinct CDR3 sequences; 5.9% are singletons and the top ten take 25% to 30%. The length of the CDR3 is 13 residues. The ends were cut back, 6 bases at V and 2 bases at J, with 12 bases in the middle. Germline values: CDR1 SQVTM, CDR2 ANQGSEA. What was sequenced was blood, either unsorted or a sorted T cell fraction (not recorded which). This sequence originates from a human donor who was either an allogeneic HSCT recipient or a stem cell or donor lymphocyte infusion donor (not recorded which). It is not recorded whose cells these are; they may come from a transplant donor. The gene calls are TRBV29-1 and TRBJ2-3, with a possible D match to TRBD2 (6 bases). The CDR3 DNA sequence: TGCAGCGTCGGGCGGGACCACACAGATACGCAGTATTTT. This sequence encodes CSVGRDHTDTQYF.